These T cell receptor beta chains were read from a single sample in a study of blood T cell repertoires in COVID-19. Generated by immunoSEQ multiplex PCR, the TCRdb table keeps only in-frame clones and is missing some. Among a few hundred thousand clones listed, approximately 77% were seen once. The material sequenced was peripheral blood. These receptor sequences come from a woman aged 18-29 years with acute or convalescent COVID-19. The CDR3 runs from the conserved cysteine through the conserved F or W. The order of the fields is V gene, D gene, J gene, clone size, CDR3 protein, CDR3 DNA. A D gene is named only where the DNA matches it firmly. Only part of the rows carry a size: once, few, many, or a class if the clone is expanded.

TRBV5-5	-	TRBJ1-2	-	CASSLEWSYGYTF	TGTGCCAGCAGCCTAGAGTGGTCATATGGCTACACCTTC
TRBV3-1/TRBV3-2	-	TRBJ1-4	-	CASSQVSTNEKLFF	TGTGCCAGCAGCCAAGTCTCGACTAATGAAAAACTGTTTTTT
TRBV19	-	TRBJ1-6	-	CASSIRDRSYNSPLHF	TGTGCCAGTAGTATACGTGACAGATCCTATAATTCACCCCTCCACTTT
TRBV7-2	-	TRBJ2-1	-	CASSPGIIGDNEQFF	TGTGCCAGCAGCCCCGGGATCATCGGGGACAATGAGCAGTTCTTC
TRBV27	-	TRBJ2-1	-	CASSLSGSGIHNEQFF	TGTGCCAGCAGTTTATCGGGTAGCGGAATTCACAATGAGCAGTTCTTC
TRBV11-2	-	TRBJ1-6	-	CASSLGRAPLHF	TGTGCCAGCAGCTTAGGGAGGGCACCCCTCCACTTT
TRBV2	-	TRBJ1-5	-	CASMAQGVWQPQHF	TGTGCCAGCATGGCACAGGGAGTATGGCAGCCCCAGCATTTT
TRBV7-2	TRBD2	TRBJ2-5	once	CASSSGLAGGETQYF	TGTGCCAGCAGCTCGGGACTAGCGGGAGGAGAGACCCAGTACTTC
TRBV28	-	TRBJ2-7	few	CASNLGQPNSYEQYF	TGTGCCAGCAACTTAGGACAGCCAAACTCCTACGAGCAGTACTTC
TRBV19	TRBD1	TRBJ1-1	-	CATGGQLNTEAFF	TGTGCCACCGGGGGACAGTTAAACACTGAAGCTTTCTTT
TRBV6-6	-	TRBJ2-7	-	CASSSPPPADEQYF	TGTGCCAGCAGCTCCCCACCCCCGGCGGACGAGCAGTACTTC
TRBV6-6	-	TRBJ2-1	-	CASSYWAGEQFF	TGTGCCAGCAGTTATTGGGCTGGGGAGCAGTTCTTC
TRBV19	-	TRBJ1-3	-	CASSLGQFSSGNTIYF	TGTGCCAGTAGCCTTGGACAGTTCAGCTCTGGAAACACCATATATTTT
TRBV28	-	TRBJ1-2	few	CASTRAPGGYTF	TGTGCCAGCACCAGGGCCCCAGGGGGCTACACCTTC
TRBV4-2	-	TRBJ2-2	-	CASSQDIGEFTGELFF	TGTGCCAGCAGCCAAGATATCGGGGAATTTACCGGGGAGCTGTTTTTT
TRBV11-2	TRBD2	TRBJ2-2	-	CASRLAWTGELFF	TGTGCCAGCAGACTAGCGTGGACCGGGGAGCTGTTTTTT